These 11 T cell receptor beta chains were sequenced from one sample in a study of blood T cell repertoires in COVID-19. Sequencing was performed with immunoSEQ multiplex PCR; in TCRdb, only in-frame clones are kept and a portion is missing. The profile shows almost 200,000 clones, around four fifths of them singletons. The specimen was peripheral blood. These receptors all come from a man in his fifties or sixties with COVID-19, enrolled during active disease.

The genes are TRBV27 and TRBJ1-1; no firm D call. V lost 0 bases and J lost 7, with 9 bases in between. Germline CDR1 MNHEY, CDR2 SMNVEV (reference sequence). The CDR3 extends over 13 amino acids. This chain's CDR3 is CASSLSSHFEAFF. CDR3 coding DNA: TGTGCCAGCAGTTTATCGTCTCACTTTGAAGCTTTCTTT.

The chain recombines TRBV15 with TRBJ2-1; 7 nucleotides align to TRBD2. The CDR3 covers 12 residues. With V trimmed by 3 bases and J by 14 bases, 7 bases remained unmatched. CDR1 and CDR2 (germline): LNHNV, YYDKDF (reference sequence). CDR3 in amino acids: CATSRNWEGEFF. In nucleotides, the CDR3 is TGTGCCACCAGCAGGAACTGGGAGGGAGAGTTCTTC.

CDR3 sequence reads: CASSLTGGGNEKLFF. The CDR3 nucleotides are TGTGCCAGCAGCCTAACAGGGGGCGGTAATGAAAAACTGTTTTTT. This chain connects TRBV28 to TRBJ1-4; 9 bases line up with TRBD1. This CDR3 spans 15 amino acids. V dropped 6 bases and J dropped 4; count of bases not matched to a gene: 6. Germline CDR1 reads MDHEN; CDR2 reads SYDVKM.

The chain is built from TRBV11-3 and TRBJ1-1, with a tentative D call TRBD1 (6 bases). The CDR3 is made up of 13 amino acids. Germline V CDR1 and CDR2: SGHNT, YENEEA. Trimming left V 5 bases short and J 4 bases short, with 11 bases between. The CDR3 spells CASSTNRVTEAFF. For the CDR3, the DNA is TGTGCCAGCAGCACCAACAGGGTCACTGAAGCTTTCTTT.

The rearrangement uses TRBV5-1 and TRBJ2-3, with 13 bases identical to TRBD2. Per germline, CDR1 SGHRS and CDR2 YFSETQ. The CDR3 covers 15 residues. Losses at the gene ends were 4 bases for V and 4 bases for J; bases not matched to a gene: 3. The CDR3 nucleotides are TGCGCCAGCAGCGAACTAGCGGGAGGGCCAGATACGCAGTATTTT. This sequence encodes CASSELAGGPDTQYF.

The chain's CDR3 is CASSAGLAGTYEQFF. DNA of the CDR3: TGCGCCAGCAGCGCGGGACTAGCTGGTACCTATGAGCAGTTCTTC. This chain joins TRBV5-1 and TRBJ2-1; TRBD2 matches 9 bases. Unmatched junction bases numbered 10, after V lost 4 bases and J lost 8 bases. CDR1 SGHRS and CDR2 YFSETQ come from the germline V gene. The CDR3 has 15 amino acids.

The chain has TRBV5-1 and TRBJ1-1; a weak D match, TRBD1 (5 bases). Germline assignment: CDR1 SGHRS and CDR2 YFSETQ. The CDR3 is made up of 14 amino acids. V was trimmed by 0 bases and J by 3 bases, leaving 9 bases between them. This CDR3 is CASSLEGPYTEAFF. DNA for the CDR3: TGCGCCAGCAGCTTGGAGGGGCCTTACACTGAAGCTTTCTTT.

The genes are TRBV6-5 and TRBJ1-5, with 9 bases matching TRBD1. CDR3 length: 13 residues. The V and J ends lost 6 bases and 7 bases, in that order; junction bases with no gene match: 4. Germline loops: CDR1 MNHEY, CDR2 SVGAGI. In DNA form, the CDR3 reads TGTGCCAGCAGCGGGACAGGGAGACAGCCCCAGCATTTT. Translation: CASSGTGRQPQHF.

This chain links TRBV4-1 with TRBJ2-3, with D possibly matching TRBD2 (5 bases). The germline gives CDR1 MGHRA, CDR2 YSYEKL. Deletions cut 1 base from V and 0 bases from J, with 14 bases between. This CDR3 has 17 residues. Written as DNA, the CDR3 is TGCGCCAGCAGCCAAGGGCCGAGGGTGGAAAGCACAGATACGCAGTATTTT. Translated: CASSQGPRVESTDTQYF.

This chain connects TRBV10-1 to TRBJ1-4, with D possibly being TRBD1 (5 bases). Trimming took off 3 bases at V and 1 base at J, with 9 bases between the two ends. This CDR3 is 15 amino acids long. The germline V gene has CDR1 WNHNN and CDR2 SYGVQD (reference sequence). CDR3 residues: CASSDGGETNEKLFF. CDR3 DNA sequence: TGCGCCAGCAGTGATGGAGGGGAAACTAATGAAAAACTGTTTTTT.

This clone was observed a handful of times. This chain links TRBV19 with TRBJ1-3, with D tentatively TRBD1 (5 bases). V dropped 6 bases and J dropped 4 bases, with 13 bases sitting between them. The CDR3 spans 14 residues. Germline V gene data show CDR1 as LNHDA and CDR2 as SQIVND (reference sequence). CDR3 in amino acids: CASRGWGSGNTIYF. CDR3 coding DNA: TGTGCCAGTAGGGGATGGGGCTCGGGAAACACCATATATTTT.